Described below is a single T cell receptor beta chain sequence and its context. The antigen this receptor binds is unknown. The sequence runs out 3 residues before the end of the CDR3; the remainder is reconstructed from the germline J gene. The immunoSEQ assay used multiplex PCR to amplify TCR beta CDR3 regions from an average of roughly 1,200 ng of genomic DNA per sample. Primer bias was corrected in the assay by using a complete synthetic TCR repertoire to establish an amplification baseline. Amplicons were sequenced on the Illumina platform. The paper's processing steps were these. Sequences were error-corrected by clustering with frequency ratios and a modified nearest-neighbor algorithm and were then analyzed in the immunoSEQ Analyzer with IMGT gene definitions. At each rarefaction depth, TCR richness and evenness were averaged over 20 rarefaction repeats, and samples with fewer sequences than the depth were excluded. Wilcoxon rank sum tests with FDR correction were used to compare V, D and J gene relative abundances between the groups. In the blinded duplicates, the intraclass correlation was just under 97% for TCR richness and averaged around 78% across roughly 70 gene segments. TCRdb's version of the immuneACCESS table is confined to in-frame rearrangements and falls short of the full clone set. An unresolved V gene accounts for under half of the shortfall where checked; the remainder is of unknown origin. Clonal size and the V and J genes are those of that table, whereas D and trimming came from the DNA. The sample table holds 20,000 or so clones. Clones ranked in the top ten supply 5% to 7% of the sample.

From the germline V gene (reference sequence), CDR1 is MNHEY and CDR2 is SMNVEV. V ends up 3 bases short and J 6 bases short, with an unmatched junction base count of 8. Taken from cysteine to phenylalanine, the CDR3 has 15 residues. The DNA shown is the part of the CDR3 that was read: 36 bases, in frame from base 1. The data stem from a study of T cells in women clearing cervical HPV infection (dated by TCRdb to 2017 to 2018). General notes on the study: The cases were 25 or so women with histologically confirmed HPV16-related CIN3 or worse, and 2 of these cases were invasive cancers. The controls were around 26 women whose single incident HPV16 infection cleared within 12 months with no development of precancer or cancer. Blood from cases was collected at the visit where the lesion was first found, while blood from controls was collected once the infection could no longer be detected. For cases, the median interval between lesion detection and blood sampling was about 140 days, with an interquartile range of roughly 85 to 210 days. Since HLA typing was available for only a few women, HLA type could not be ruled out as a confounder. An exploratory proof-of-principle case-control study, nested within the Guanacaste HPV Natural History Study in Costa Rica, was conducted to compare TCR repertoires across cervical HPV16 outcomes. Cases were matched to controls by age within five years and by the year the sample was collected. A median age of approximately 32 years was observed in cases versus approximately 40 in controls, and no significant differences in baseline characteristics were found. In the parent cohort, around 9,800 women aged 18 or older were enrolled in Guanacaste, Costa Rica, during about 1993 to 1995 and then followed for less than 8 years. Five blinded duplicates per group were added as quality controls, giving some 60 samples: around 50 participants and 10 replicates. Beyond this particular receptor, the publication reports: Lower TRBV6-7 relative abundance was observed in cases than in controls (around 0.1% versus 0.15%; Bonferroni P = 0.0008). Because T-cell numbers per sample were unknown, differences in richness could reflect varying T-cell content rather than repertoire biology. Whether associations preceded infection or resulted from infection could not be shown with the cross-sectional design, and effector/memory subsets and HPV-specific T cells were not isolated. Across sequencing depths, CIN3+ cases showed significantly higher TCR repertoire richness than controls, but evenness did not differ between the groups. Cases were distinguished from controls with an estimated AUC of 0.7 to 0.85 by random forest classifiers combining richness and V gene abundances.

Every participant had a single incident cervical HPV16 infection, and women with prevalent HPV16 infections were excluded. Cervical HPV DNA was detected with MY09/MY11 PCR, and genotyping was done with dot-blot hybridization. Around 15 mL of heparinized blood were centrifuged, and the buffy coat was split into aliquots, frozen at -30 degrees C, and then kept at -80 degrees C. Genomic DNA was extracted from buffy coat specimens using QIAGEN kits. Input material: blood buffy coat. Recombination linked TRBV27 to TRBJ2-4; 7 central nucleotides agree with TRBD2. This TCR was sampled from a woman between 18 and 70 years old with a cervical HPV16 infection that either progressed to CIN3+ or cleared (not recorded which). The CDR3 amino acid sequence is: CASSFTEGGGNIQYF. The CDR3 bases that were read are TGTGCCAGCAGTTTTACCGAGGGCGGGGGAAACATT.